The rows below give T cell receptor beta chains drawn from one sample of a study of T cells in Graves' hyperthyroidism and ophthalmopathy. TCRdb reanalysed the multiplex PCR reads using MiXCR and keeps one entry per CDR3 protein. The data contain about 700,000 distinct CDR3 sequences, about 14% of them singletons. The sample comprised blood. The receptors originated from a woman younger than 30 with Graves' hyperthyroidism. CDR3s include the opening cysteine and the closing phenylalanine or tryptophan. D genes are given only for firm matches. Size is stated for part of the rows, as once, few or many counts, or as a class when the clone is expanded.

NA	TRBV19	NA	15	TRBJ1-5	TGTGCCAGTAGTATATCGTCAGGGTCCGCTCAGCCCCAGCATTTT	CASSISSGSAQPQHF
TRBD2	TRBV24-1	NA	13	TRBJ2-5	TGTGCCACCAGTGATGGGGGGGGGGAGACCCAGTACTTC	CATSDGGGETQYF
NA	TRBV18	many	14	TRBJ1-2	TGTGCCAGCTCACCCGGACAGACAGTCTATGGCTACACCTTC	CASSPGQTVYGYTF
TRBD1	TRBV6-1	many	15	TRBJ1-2	TGTGCCAGCAGTCCTACTGACAGGGTATCTTATGGCTACACCTTC	CASSPTDRVSYGYTF
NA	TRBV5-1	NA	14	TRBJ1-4	TGCGCCAGCAGCTTGAATTCGGGGAATGAAAAACTGTTTTTT	CASSLNSGNEKLFF
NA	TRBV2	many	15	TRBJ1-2	TGTGCCAGCAGTGGACAGTCGCTTAGGAACTATGGCTACACCTTC	CASSGQSLRNYGYTF
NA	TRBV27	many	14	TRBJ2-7	TGTGCCAGCAGTTTAACCCCTCGGGGTTACGAGCAGTACTTC	CASSLTPRGYEQYF
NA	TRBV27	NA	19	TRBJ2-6	TGTGCCAGCAGTTTGTATGTGCAGGGAGCACGCTCTGGGGCCAACGTCCTGACTTTC	CASSLYVQGARSGANVLTF
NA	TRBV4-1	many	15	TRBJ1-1	TGCGCCAGCAGGGGAGGGGCTGAGCGGGGCACTGAAGCTTTCTTT	CASRGGAERGTEAFF
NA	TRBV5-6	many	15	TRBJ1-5	TGTGCCAGCAGCTCCAATACAGGTCTCAATCAGCCCCAGCATTTT	CASSSNTGLNQPQHF
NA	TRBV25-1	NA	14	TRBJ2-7	TGTGCCAGCAGCGCCTTGGGCGGAGGTAACGGGCAGTACTTC	CASSALGGGNGQYF
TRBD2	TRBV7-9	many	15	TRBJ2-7	TGTGCCAGCCGCCGGGATGGGGGGGTCTCCTACGAGCAGTACTTC	CASRRDGGVSYEQYF
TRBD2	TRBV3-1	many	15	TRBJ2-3	TGTGCAACCAGTAAAGGGTCTAGCGGGATAGATACGCAGTATTTT	CATSKGSSGIDTQYF
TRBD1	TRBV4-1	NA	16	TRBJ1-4	TGCGCCAGCAGCCGTTACCCGGGCAGGGGGCGGGAAAAACTGTTTTTT	CASSRYPGRGREKLFF
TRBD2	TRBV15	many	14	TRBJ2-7	TGTGCCACCAGCAGAGCGCGGGAGATGTACGAGCAGTACTTC	CATSRAREMYEQYF
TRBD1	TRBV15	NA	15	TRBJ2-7	TGTGCCACCAGCAGAGAGGACAGGGATGGTTACGAGCAGTACTTC	CATSREDRDGYEQYF
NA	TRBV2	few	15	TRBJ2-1	TGTGCCAGCAGTGATGACCTCTACGTAGACAATGAGCAGTTCTTC	CASSDDLYVDNEQFF
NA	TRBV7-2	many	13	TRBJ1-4	TGTGCCAGCAGCTCCCCGAAACGTGAAAAACTGTTTTTT	CASSSPKREKLFF
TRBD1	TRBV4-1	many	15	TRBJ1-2	TGCGCCAGCAGCCAAGGGACAGGGGATAGCTATGGCTACACCTTC	CASSQGTGDSYGYTF
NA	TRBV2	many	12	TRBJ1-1	TGTGCCAGGGCACTGGTGGGAGGGGAAGCTTTCTTT	CARALVGGEAFF
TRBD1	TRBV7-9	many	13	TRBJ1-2	TGTGCCAGCAGCGTACAGGGGGGCTATGGCTACACCTTC	CASSVQGGYGYTF
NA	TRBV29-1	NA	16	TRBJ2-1	TGCAGCGTTGAGGGAGCAGGCGGCACTTGGTACAATGAGCAGTTCTTC	CSVEGAGGTWYNEQFF
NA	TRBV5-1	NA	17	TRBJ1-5	TGCGCCAGCAGCCCGACCCCACAGGGCGGGAGCAATCAGCCCCAGCATTTT	CASSPTPQGGSNQPQHF
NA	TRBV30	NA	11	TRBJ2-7	TGTGCCTGGAGTCTTGGGGGCGGGCAGTACTTC	CAWSLGGGQYF
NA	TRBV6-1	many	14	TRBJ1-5	TGTGCCAGCAGTGAATGGGTGGTGAGGCAGCCCCAGCATTTT	CASSEWVVRQPQHF
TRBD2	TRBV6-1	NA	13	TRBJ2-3	TGTGCCAGCGTAAGCGGGGACACAGATACGCAGTATTTT	CASVSGDTDTQYF
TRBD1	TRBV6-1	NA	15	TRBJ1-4	TGTGCCAGCAGTACTGCCGGGACAGGGAGGGAAAAACGGTTTTTT	CASSTAGTGREKRFF
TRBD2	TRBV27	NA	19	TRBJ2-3	TGTGCCAGCAGTTTATCCCCCCCGTGGGGTAGCGGGGCTACAGATACGCAGTATTTT	CASSLSPPWGSGATDTQYF
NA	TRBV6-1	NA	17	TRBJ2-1	TGTGCCAGCAGTTCCCCCTCGGGGGAGGACTCTATGAATGAGCAGTTCTTC	CASSSPSGEDSMNEQFF
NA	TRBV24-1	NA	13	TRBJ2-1	TGTGCCACCAGTGATTTGCACGGGTCTATGGAGTTCTTC	CATSDLHGSMEFF